One T cell receptor beta chain is described in this entry. Germline values: CDR1 MDHEN, CDR2 SYDVKM. The V end lost 7 bases, the J end lost 11 bases, and 25 bases lay between the germline ends. CDR3 length: 15 residues. Both subsets, CD45RA+ naive and CD45RA-negative memory, were split from the CD4+ cells. Authors' analysis steps: ImmunoSEQ only sent back junction sequences with no quality scores, so filtering was done differently. Data came from immunoSEQ multiplex PCR; TCRdb stores just in-frame clones and leaves some out. From that table come the V and J calls and clone size; the DNA was used to work out D and trimming. The sample yields about 520,000 clones, about 96% seen once. This specimen belongs to a study of shared clonotypes between healthy human individuals.

This chain connects TRBV28 to TRBJ2-3; D is possibly TRBD1 or TRBD2 (5 bases each). The sample comprised naive CD4+ T cells sorted from blood. The subset denotes: CD45RA+ positively selected. The receptor was derived from a woman aged 25 to 45 in good health. In DNA form, the CDR3 reads TGTGCCAGCAATGGGGCCTTGCCGGGACCCCGAATGCAGTATTTT. Amino acids: CASNGALPGPRMQYF.